This entry lists 27 T cell receptor beta chains sequenced from one sample in a study of T cells expressing NK-cell markers. One entry per CDR3 protein, without DNA, is what TCRdb gives after re-calling the 5' RACE reads. Recorded for this sample: some 440,000 distinct CDR3 sequences. The source material was blood T cells: a sorted CD56 or NKG2C T cell subset, CD4+ or CD8+ T cells, or bulk PBMC T cells (not recorded which). The receptors come from a woman aged 45-60 years in good health.

This chain uses TRBV7-9 with TRBJ2-1; the TCRdb call, TRBD2, lacks DNA for checking. The CDR3 totals 17 residues. Germline lookup yields CDR1 SEHNR and CDR2 FQNEAQ (reference sequence). The CDR3 region is CASSLSLAGFTYNEQFF. The full variable domain, with the rest looked up from reference TRBV7-9 and TRBJ2-1, is DTGVSQNPRHKITKRGQNVTFRCDPISEHNRLYWYRQTLGQGPEFLTYFQNEAQLEKSRLLSDRFSAERPKGSFSTLEIQRTEQGDSAMYLCASSLSLAGFTYNEQFFGPGTRLTVL.

This chain links TRBV7-2 with TRBJ2-2. This CDR3 region has 15 residues. Germline CDR1 SGHTA, CDR2 FQGNSA. CDR3 amino acids: CASSLEFVVSGELFF. Based on the CDR3 plus reference TRBV7-2 and TRBJ2-2, the full variable domain is GAGVSQSPSNKVTEKGKDVELRCDPISGHTALYWYRQSLGQGLEFLIYFQGNSAPDKSGLPSDRFSAERTGGSVSTLTIQRTQQEDSAVYLCASSLEFVVSGELFFGEGSRLTVL.

The chain uses TRBV7-2 and TRBJ2-1; TCRdb's D call of TRBD1 is untestable without DNA. The CDR3 covers 13 residues. In germline, CDR1 is SGHTA, CDR2 FQGNSA. The CDR3 loop is CASSFVPLDEQFF.

The chain carries TRBV6-1 and TRBJ2-2. Germline assignment: CDR1 MNHNS and CDR2 SASEGT. The length of the CDR3 is 14 residues. Here the CDR3 reads CASSPKVGTGELFF.

J is TRBJ1-2 and V is TRBV2; there is no DNA to check the TCRdb D call of TRBD1. CDR1 and CDR2 (germline): SNHLY, FYNNEI. CDR3 length equals 13 residues. Here the CDR3 reads CASSLRDSYGYTF.

The chain links TRBV24-1 to TRBJ2-2; TCRdb's D gene call, TRBD2, goes unchecked for lack of DNA. The CDR3 has 16 amino acids. Germline V gene sequence: CDR1 KGHDR, CDR2 SFDVKD. The CDR3: CATSDLAGDWTGELFF.

This chain links TRBV7-2 with TRBJ2-1; TCRdb returns TRBD1, unconfirmable since there is no DNA. The CDR3 totals 15 residues. The germline gives CDR1 SGHTA, CDR2 FQGNSA. CDR3 amino acids: CASSTDPGAYNEQFF.

The chain is built from TRBV5-1 and TRBJ2-7; TCRdb outputs TRBD1, but without DNA this stays unchecked. The CDR3 is made up of 14 amino acids. Germline CDR1 SGHRS, CDR2 YFSETQ. The CDR3 region is CASRPRTGGIQQYF.

J is TRBJ1-2 and V is TRBV4-1. CDR3 length: 16 residues. The germline V gene has CDR1 MGHRA and CDR2 YSYEKL. Here the CDR3 reads CASSQGGKRINYGYTF.

This chain uses TRBV20-1 with TRBJ2-1; absent DNA, TCRdb's TRBD2 call cannot be checked. Germline V CDR1 and CDR2: DFQATT, SNEGSKA (reference sequence). The CDR3 length is 17 residues. CDR3 residues: CSARGSYAGRRYSEQFF.

V and J are TRBV7-9 and TRBJ2-3; TCRdb outputs TRBD1, but without DNA this stays unchecked. CDR1 SEHNR and CDR2 FQNEAQ come from the germline V gene (reference sequence). The CDR3 runs 17 residues. The CDR3 is CASSLGRQGHGRDTQYF.

The rearrangement uses TRBV12-3 or TRBV12-4 and TRBJ1-1; without DNA, the TCRdb call of TRBD1 cannot be checked. This CDR3 region has 14 residues. CDR3 sequence reads: CASSLVGGLTEAFF.

V and J are TRBV5-1 and TRBJ1-1; TCRdb lists TRBD1, though no DNA is available to test this call. Germline V gene lookup returns CDR1 SGHRS and CDR2 YFSETQ. The CDR3 has 15 residues. The CDR3 here is CASRADRGLDTEAFF.

This chain connects TRBV24-1 to TRBJ1-2. CDR3 size: 14 residues. Germline V gene lookup returns CDR1 KGHDR and CDR2 SFDVKD. CDR3 residues: CATSSPDGYYGYTF.

The rearrangement links TRBV3-1 to TRBJ2-3; TCRdb's D call of TRBD2 is untestable without DNA. This CDR3 spans 15 amino acids. The germline gives CDR1 LGHDT, CDR2 YNNKEL (reference sequence). The CDR3 sequence: CASSQGPESLGTQYF.

The V and J genes are TRBV3-1 and TRBJ2-7; TCRdb's D call of TRBD1 is untestable without DNA. Germline assignment: CDR1 LGHDT and CDR2 YNNKEL (reference sequence). The CDR3 covers 16 residues. CDR3: CASSQVTGILSYEQYF.

The chain is built from TRBV25-1 and TRBJ2-7; the TCRdb D gene call, TRBD1, has no DNA to confirm it. The CDR3 has 13 residues. Looked up from germline, CDR1 is MGHDK and CDR2 is SYGVNS. CDR3: CASRGPGGAEQYF.

The chain links TRBV29-1 to TRBJ2-3. CDR1 and CDR2 from the germline V gene are SQVTM and ANQGSEA. CDR3 length equals 14 residues. CDR3 residues: CSVEGANLTDTQYF.

The V and J genes are TRBV15 and TRBJ2-3; the D gene TCRdb calls, TRBD1, cannot be checked with no DNA. Germline V gene data show CDR1 as LNHNV and CDR2 as YYDKDF (reference sequence). The CDR3 loop spans 14 amino acids. The CDR3 loop is CATSREGGAYTQYF.

The chain employs TRBV25-1 and TRBJ2-7; the TRBD2 assignment by TCRdb is unverifiable without DNA. This CDR3 spans 15 amino acids. The germline gives CDR1 MGHDK, CDR2 SYGVNS. The chain's CDR3 is CASTPRVSVANEQYF.

The rearrangement joins TRBV27 to TRBJ2-5; TCRdb gives TRBD2 as the D gene, but with no DNA this cannot be confirmed. Germline loops: CDR1 MNHEY, CDR2 SMNVEV (reference sequence). The CDR3 has 14 amino acids. CDR3 sequence: CASSFLASKETQYF.

The genes are TRBV7-9 and TRBJ2-3; TCRdb returns TRBD1, unconfirmable since there is no DNA. Germline CDR1 is SEHNR and CDR2 is FQNEAQ (reference sequence). The CDR3 extends over 14 amino acids. The CDR3 sequence: CASSGLFRGDTQYF. The full variable domain, completed using reference TRBV7-9 and TRBJ2-3, is DTGVSQNPRHKITKRGQNVTFRCDPISEHNRLYWYRQTLGQGPEFLTYFQNEAQLEKSRLLSDRFSAERPKGSFSTLEIQRTEQGDSAMYLCASSGLFRGDTQYFGPGTRLTVL.

This chain links TRBV14 with TRBJ2-2; TCRdb lists TRBD2, though no DNA is available to test this call. Germline lookup yields CDR1 SGHDN and CDR2 FVKESK. CDR3 length: 15 amino acids. The CDR3: CASSRVAGDTGELFF.

This chain joins TRBV20-1 and TRBJ2-1. The germline gives CDR1 DFQATT, CDR2 SNEGSKA (reference sequence). This CDR3 spans 16 amino acids. The CDR3 is CSMLGSLAGRNNEQFF.

The rearrangement uses TRBV9 and TRBJ1-1; with no DNA, the TCRdb D assignment of TRBD1 cannot be verified. The germline V gene has CDR1 SGDLS and CDR2 YYNGEE. The CDR3 extends over 14 amino acids. The CDR3 sequence: CASSVGGQAQTAFF.

V usage is TRBV20-1 and J usage is TRBJ2-5; TCRdb designates TRBD2, a call that cannot be tested without DNA. The germline CDR1 and CDR2 sequences are DFQATT and SNEGSKA (reference sequence). This CDR3 comprises 15 residues. CDR3 loop: CSASSLGGRQETQYF.

V and J are TRBV10-3 and TRBJ1-1. CDR1 is ENHRY and CDR2 is SYGVKD in the germline V gene. The CDR3 is 13 residues long. CDR3 region: CAIKRTEYTEAFF.